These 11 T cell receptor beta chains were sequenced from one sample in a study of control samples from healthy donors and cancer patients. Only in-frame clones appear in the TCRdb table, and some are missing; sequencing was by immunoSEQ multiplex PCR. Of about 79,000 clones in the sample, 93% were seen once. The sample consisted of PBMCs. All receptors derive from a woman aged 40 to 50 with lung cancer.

CDR3 sequence reads: CASSSGTGSGSPLHF. The CDR3 DNA reads as TGTGCCAGCAGCTCAGGGACAGGGTCGGGTTCACCCCTCCACTTT. V and J are TRBV7-3 and TRBJ1-6, with 9 bases lining up with TRBD1. Trimming took 4 bases from V and 9 from J; bases not matched to a gene: 7. The CDR3 consists of 15 residues. CDR1 SGHTA and CDR2 FQGTGA come from the germline V gene. The variable domain in full, with the rest retrieved from reference TRBV7-3 and TRBJ1-6, is GAGVSQTPSNKVTEKGKYVELRCDPISGHTALYWYRQSLGQGPEFLIYFQGTGAADDSGLPNDRFFAVRPEGSVSTLKIQRTERGDSAVYLCASSSGTGSGSPLHFGNGTRLTVT.

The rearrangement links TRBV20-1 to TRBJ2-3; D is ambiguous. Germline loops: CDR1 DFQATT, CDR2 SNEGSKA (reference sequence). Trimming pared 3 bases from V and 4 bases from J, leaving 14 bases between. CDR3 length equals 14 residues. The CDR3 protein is CSASPPVHSDTQYF. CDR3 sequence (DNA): TGCAGTGCTAGTCCCCCTGTTCATTCAGATACGCAGTATTTT.

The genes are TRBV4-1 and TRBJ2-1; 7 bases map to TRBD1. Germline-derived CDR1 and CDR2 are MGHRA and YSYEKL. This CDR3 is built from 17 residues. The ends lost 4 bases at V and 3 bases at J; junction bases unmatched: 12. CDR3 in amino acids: CASSPGLVGGFYNEQFF. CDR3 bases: TGCGCCAGCAGCCCAGGCCTGGTAGGGGGCTTCTACAATGAGCAGTTCTTC.

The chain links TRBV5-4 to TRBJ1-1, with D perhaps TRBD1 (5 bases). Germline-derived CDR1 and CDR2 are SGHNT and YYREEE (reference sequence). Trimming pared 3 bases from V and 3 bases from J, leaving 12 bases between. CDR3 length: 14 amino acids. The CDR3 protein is CASSYDRGYTEAFF. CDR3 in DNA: TGTGCCAGCAGCTACGACAGAGGGTACACTGAAGCTTTCTTT. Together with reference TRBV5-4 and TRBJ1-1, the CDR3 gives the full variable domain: ETGVTQSPTHLIKTRGQQVTLRCSSQSGHNTVSWYQQALGQGPQFIFQYYREEENGRGNFPPRFSGLQFPNYSSELNVNALELDDSALYLCASSYDRGYTEAFFGQGTRLTVV.

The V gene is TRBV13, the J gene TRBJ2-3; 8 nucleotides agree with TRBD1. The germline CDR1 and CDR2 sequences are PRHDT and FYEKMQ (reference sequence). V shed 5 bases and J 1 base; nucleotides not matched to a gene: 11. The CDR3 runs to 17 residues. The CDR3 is CASSPGSGGIRTDTQYF. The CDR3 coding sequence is TGTGCCAGCAGCCCCGGCTCAGGGGGCATTCGCACAGATACGCAGTATTTT.

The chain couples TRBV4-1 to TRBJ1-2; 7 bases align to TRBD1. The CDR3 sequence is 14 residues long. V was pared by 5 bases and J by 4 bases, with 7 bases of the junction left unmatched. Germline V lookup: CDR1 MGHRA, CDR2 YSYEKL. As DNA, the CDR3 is TGCGCCAGCAGCGCCTCCGGGACAGCCTATGGCTACACCTTC. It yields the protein CASSASGTAYGYTF.

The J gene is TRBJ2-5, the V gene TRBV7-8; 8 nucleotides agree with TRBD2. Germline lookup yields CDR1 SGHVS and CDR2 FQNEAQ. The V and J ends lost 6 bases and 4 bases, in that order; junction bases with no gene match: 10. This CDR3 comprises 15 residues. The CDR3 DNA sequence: TGTGCCAGCAGACCGAGCGGGGGCAGGGGAGAGACCCAGTACTTC. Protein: CASRPSGGRGETQYF.

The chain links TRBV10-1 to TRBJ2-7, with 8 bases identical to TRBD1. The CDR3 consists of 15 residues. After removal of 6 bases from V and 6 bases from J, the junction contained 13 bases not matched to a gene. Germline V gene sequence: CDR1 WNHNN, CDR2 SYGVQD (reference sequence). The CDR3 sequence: CASSPGTGRHLEQYF. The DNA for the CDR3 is TGCGCCAGCAGCCCCGGGACAGGAAGACACCTCGAGCAGTACTTC.

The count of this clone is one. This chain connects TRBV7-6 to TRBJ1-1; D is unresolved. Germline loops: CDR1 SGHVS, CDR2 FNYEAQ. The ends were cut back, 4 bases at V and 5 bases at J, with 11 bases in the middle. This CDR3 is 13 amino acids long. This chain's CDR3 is CASSSDGGTEAFF. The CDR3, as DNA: TGTGCCAGCAGCTCGGACGGCGGGACTGAAGCTTTCTTT.

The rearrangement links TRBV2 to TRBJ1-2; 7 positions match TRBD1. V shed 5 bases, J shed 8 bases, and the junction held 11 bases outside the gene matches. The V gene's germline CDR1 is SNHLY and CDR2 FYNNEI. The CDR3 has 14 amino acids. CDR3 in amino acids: CASSQTGAAYGYTF. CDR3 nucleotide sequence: TGTGCCAGCAGTCAAACAGGGGCGGCTTACGGCTACACCTTC.

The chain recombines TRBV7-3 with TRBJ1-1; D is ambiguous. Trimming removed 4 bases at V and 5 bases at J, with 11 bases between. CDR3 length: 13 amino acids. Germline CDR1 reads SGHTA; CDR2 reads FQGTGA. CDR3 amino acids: CASSSTPGTEAFF. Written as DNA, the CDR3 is TGTGCCAGCAGCTCAACCCCGGGGACTGAAGCTTTCTTT.